The present entry profiles one TCR beta chain with its context. The antigen remains unidentified. The junction departs from the called germline gene at one end, perhaps through a read error. This entry is derived from a study of post-analysis software for immune sequencing data. About the study: Secondary progressive, relapsing-remitting and progressive-relapsing multiple sclerosis were among the included disease courses.

Study-wide results and caveats: The normalized Chao1 diversity of multiple sclerosis patients was significantly lower than that of controls. In patients, about five TRBV segments were more frequent than in controls, with TRBV5-6, TRBV5-1 and TRBV20-1 among them.

The CDR3 has 14 amino acids. Germline V gene sequence: CDR1 SGHRS, CDR2 YFSETQ. Tagging with unique molecular identifiers was a feature of the TCR beta cDNA libraries. TCRdb processed the PCR reads anew with MiXCR; each CDR3 protein has one entry. This sample has fewer than 600,000 distinct CDR3 sequences; over 35% occur once, and the top ten carry about an eighth. Material: blood. This chain links TRBV5-1 with TRBJ2-3, with D possibly TRBD1 on 5 matching bases. The TCR was taken from a girl under 18 with multiple sclerosis. CDR3 sequence reads: CTSSRTWSTDTQYF. As DNA, the CDR3 is TGCACCAGCAGCCGGACATGGAGCACAGATACGCAGTATTTT.